This T cell receptor (beta chain) was recovered during a study of T-cell memory formation after mild COVID-19 (dated by TCRdb to the early 2020s). As for the study more broadly: TCR sequence clusters from the two donors were found to be largely donor specific. T-cell clones expanding and contracting after mild COVID-19 in two donors were tracked by longitudinal TCRalpha and TCRbeta repertoire sequencing. Two young, previously healthy adult volunteers, one female and one male, were included in the cohort. Beyond this particular receptor, the publication reports: Some responding clones were detected in pre-infection memory, which suggested that pre-existing cross-reactive memory T cells had joined the SARS-CoV-2 response. Only two mild cases were covered by the study, and larger cohorts that include severe cases with pre-infection samples were considered necessary. Contracting CD4+ clones were located mainly in the CM and EM memory subsets, whereas CD8+ clones were found to be enriched in EMRA. Whether the second-wave clones peaking on day 37 were SARS-CoV-2 specific was not confirmed. Balanced CD4/CD8 phenotypes were observed for clones contracting from day 15 to 85, whereas a bias towards CD4+ was observed for a second wave of clones expanding from day 15 to 37.

In regard to this clonotype: Its antigen target is currently unknown. No clone much larger than this one lies a single base away; base qualities are absent.

PBMCs were isolated by Ficoll-Paque density gradient centrifugation. This sample was sequenced with an Illumina NovaSeq 6000. cDNA libraries for TCRalpha and TCRbeta were prepared by 5'RACE using constant-segment primers, with sample barcodes and unique molecular identifiers added. Trizol reagent was used to extract RNA from every sample. Libraries were amplified in two PCR steps, with a second sample barcode and Illumina TruSeq adapters added in the second step. Libraries were sequenced on an Illumina NovaSeq with 2 x 150 bp paired-end reads. On the study's bioinformatics: The reads were demultiplexed and collapsed into UMI-guided consensus sequences using migec v1.2.7. Using mixcr v2.1.11, UMI consensuses were aligned to TRA and TRB V and J templates and then assembled into clonotypes. Expanded or contracted clonotypes were those called significant by both edgeR and NoisET, with noise models trained on biological replicates. For edgeR calls, the thresholds were a false discovery rate-adjusted p below 0.01 and a log2 fold-change of 1. As an exploratory analysis of dynamics, max-normalized trajectories of the 1000 most abundant clonotypes were examined by PCA with hierarchical clustering. Separately sequenced CD4+ and CD8+ repertoires were used to assign the CD4 or CD8 phenotype of responding clones. Using fastp trimming at Q25 and MiXCR clonotype assembly, TCRdb reanalyzed the public sequencing data and kept in-frame beta chains. One record per CDR3 amino acid sequence lists the most common genes and DNA. The V and J calls were determined by TCRdb, not by the authors. This sample comprises 550,000 to 700,000 distinct CDR3 sequences, roughly 17% of them detected only once. Roughly 7.8% of the sample is held by the ten biggest clonotypes.

CDR1 and CDR2 were assigned from the germline V gene as SQVTM and ANQGSEA. A distance of 8 bases separates the germline ends of V and J, which lose 6 bases and 0 bases respectively. There are 12 amino acids in the CDR3, from cysteine to phenylalanine inclusive. Only the CDR3 portion is preserved as DNA: 36 bases, with reading frame beginning at the first base. The sample comprised PBMCs or a T cell subset sorted from them (not recorded which). The chain is assembled from TRBV29-1 and TRBJ1-1; no D segment can be confidently identified. The sequence derives from an adult woman who had mild COVID-19 (a few samples of this study predate the infection). The sample titles of this study are shuffled in the database, so cell type and time point are left out; the donor was told from shared clones. The nucleotide sequence reads TGCAGCGTGTCCGTGATGAACACTGAAGCTTTCTTT. Translation gives CSVSVMNTEAFF.